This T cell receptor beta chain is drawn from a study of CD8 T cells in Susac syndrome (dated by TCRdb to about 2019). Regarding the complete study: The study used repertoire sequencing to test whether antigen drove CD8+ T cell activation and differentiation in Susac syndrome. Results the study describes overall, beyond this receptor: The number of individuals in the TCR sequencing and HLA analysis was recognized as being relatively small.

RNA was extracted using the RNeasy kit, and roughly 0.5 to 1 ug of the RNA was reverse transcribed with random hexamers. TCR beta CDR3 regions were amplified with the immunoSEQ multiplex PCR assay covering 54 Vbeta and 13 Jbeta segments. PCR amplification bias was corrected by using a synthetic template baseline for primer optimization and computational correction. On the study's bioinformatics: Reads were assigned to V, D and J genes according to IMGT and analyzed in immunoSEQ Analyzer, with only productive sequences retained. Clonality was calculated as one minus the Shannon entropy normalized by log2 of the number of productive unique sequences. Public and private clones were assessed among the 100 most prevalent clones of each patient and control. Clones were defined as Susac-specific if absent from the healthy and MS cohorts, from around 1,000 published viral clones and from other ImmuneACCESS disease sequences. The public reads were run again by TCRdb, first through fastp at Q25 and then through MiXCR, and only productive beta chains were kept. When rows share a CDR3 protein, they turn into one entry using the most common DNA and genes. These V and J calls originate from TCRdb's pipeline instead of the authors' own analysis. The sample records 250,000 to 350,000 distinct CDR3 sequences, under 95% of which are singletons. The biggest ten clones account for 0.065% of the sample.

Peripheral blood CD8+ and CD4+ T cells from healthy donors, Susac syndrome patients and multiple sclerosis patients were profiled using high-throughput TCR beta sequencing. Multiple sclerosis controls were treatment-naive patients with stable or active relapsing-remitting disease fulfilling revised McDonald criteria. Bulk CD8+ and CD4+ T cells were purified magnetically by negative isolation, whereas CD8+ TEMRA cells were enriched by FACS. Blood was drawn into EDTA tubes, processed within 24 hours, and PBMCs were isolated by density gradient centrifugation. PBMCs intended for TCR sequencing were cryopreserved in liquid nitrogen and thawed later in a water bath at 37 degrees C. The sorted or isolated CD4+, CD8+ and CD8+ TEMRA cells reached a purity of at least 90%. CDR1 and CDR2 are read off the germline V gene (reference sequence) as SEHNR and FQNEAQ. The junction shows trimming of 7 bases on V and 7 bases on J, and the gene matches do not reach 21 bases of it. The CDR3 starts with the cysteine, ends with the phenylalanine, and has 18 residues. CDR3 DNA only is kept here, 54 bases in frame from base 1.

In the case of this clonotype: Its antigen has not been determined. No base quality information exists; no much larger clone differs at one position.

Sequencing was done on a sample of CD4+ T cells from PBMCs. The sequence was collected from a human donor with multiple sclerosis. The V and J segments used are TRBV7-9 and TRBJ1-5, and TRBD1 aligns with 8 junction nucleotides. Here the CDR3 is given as CASIDRGQGARVEQPQHF. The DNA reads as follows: TGTGCCAGCATCGATAGGGGGCAGGGGGCCAGAGTAGAACAGCCCCAGCATTTT. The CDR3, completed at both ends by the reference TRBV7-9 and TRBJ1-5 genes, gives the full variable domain DTGVSQNPRHKITKRGQNVTFRCDPISEHNRLYWYRQTLGQGPEFLTYFQNEAQLEKSRLLSDRFSAERPKGSFSTLEIQRTEQGDSAMYLCASIDRGQGARVEQPQHFGDGTRLSIL.